This T cell receptor beta chain was sequenced in a study of T cells in Graves' hyperthyroidism and ophthalmopathy. This clonotype was detected only a few times. Trimming cost V 4 bases and J 6 bases; bases outside gene matches: 9. The CDR3 covers 15 residues. CDR1 SGHRS and CDR2 YFSETQ come from the germline V gene. From RNA transcripts, TCR beta CDR3 regions were amplified. A set of HTBI primers served as the primers for a first-round RT-PCR of the TCR CDR3. A single record per CDR3 protein comes from TCRdb applying MiXCR to the multiplex PCR reads. The table shows some 580,000 distinct CDR3 sequences, with roughly a sixth occurring only once. The study included ophthalmopathy patients with Clinical Activity Score at least 3, NOSPECS grade at least 4 and duration under 3 months. Exclusion followed for patients with uncontrolled infection, other autoimmune disease, pregnancy or lactation.

The receptor was derived from a woman aged 40 to 50 with Graves' ophthalmopathy. Sequencing was carried out using blood. V usage is TRBV5-1 and J usage is TRBJ2-1; 8 bases align to TRBD2. CDR3 in DNA: TGCGCCAGCAGCCCTGCTGGCGGGAGGCCCAATGAGCAGTTCTTC. This codes for CASSPAGGRPNEQFF.